The rows below give T cell receptor beta chains drawn from one sample of a study of molecular identifiers for immune sequencing clone quantification. In TCRdb, the PCR reads were re-called with MiXCR into one record per CDR3 protein. The sample has about 23,000 distinct CDR3 sequences; roughly a sixth are singletons. Specimen: naive CD8+ T cells from blood, with Jurkat cell RNA spiked in. The receptors shown here come from a human donor in good health. Some libraries in this study had Jurkat cell RNA spiked in. Both conserved end residues are part of each CDR3. D genes are given only for firm matches. Size values are once, few and many counts, or a class for expanded clones, and some rows have none.

j_call: TRBJ2-1; clone_size: many; v_call: TRBV4-2; d_call: NA; cdr3_nt: TGTGCCAGCACCCTAGATTACAATGAGCAGTTCTTC; cdr3_aa: CASTLDYNEQFF
j_call: TRBJ2-7; clone_size: many; v_call: TRBV4-1; d_call: TRBD1; cdr3_nt: TGCGCCAGCAGCGACAGGGGGTACGAGCAGTACTTC; cdr3_aa: CASSDRGYEQYF
j_call: TRBJ2-7; clone_size: many; v_call: TRBV7-9; d_call: NA; cdr3_nt: TGTGCCAGCAGCTTAGTGGCCTACGAGCAGTACTTC; cdr3_aa: CASSLVAYEQYF
j_call: TRBJ1-1; clone_size: many; v_call: TRBV10-3; d_call: TRBD1; cdr3_nt: TGTGCCATCAGTGATCCCTTAACAGGGGGACACCTGGAAGCTTTCTTT; cdr3_aa: CAISDPLTGGHLEAFF
j_call: TRBJ2-7; clone_size: medium-sized; v_call: TRBV6-5; d_call: NA; cdr3_nt: TGTGCCAGCAGTCCGGACGGTCTGGAGCAGTACTTC; cdr3_aa: CASSPDGLEQYF
j_call: TRBJ2-2; clone_size: many; v_call: TRBV28; d_call: NA; cdr3_nt: TGTGCCAGCAGTTTAAACAGTATAACCGGGGAGCTGTTTTTT; cdr3_aa: CASSLNSITGELFF
j_call: TRBJ2-3; clone_size: NA; v_call: TRBV30; d_call: TRBD2; cdr3_nt: TGTGCCTGGAGTGTACGTCGAGGGGTCATTGATCGGCGGGAGGGCCTGAGAGGGACAGATACGCAGTATTTT; cdr3_aa: CAWSVRRGVIDRREGLRGTDTQYF
j_call: TRBJ1-2; clone_size: NA; v_call: TRBV29-1; d_call: NA; cdr3_nt: TGCAGCGTCGTTTCACAGCGATGGTCTGGCTACACCTTC; cdr3_aa: CSVVSQRWSGYTF
j_call: TRBJ1-2; clone_size: many; v_call: TRBV19; d_call: NA; cdr3_nt: TGTGCCAGTAGTCGAAGCTATGGCTACACCTTC; cdr3_aa: CASSRSYGYTF
j_call: TRBJ2-3; clone_size: many; v_call: TRBV20-1; d_call: TRBD2; cdr3_nt: TGCAGTGCTAGTTATCGGGGGGAGAGCACAGATACGCAGTATTTT; cdr3_aa: CSASYRGESTDTQYF
j_call: TRBJ1-1; clone_size: many; v_call: TRBV30; d_call: NA; cdr3_nt: TGTGCCTGGGCCGATCCTACAGAGAACACTGAAGCTTTCTTT; cdr3_aa: CAWADPTENTEAFF
j_call: TRBJ2-7; clone_size: many; v_call: TRBV20-1; d_call: NA; cdr3_nt: TGCAGTGCTAGGGTCCCTTGGCAGGGGTACGAGCAGTACTTC; cdr3_aa: CSARVPWQGYEQYF
j_call: TRBJ1-1; clone_size: many; v_call: TRBV20-1; d_call: TRBD1; cdr3_nt: TGCAGTGCCCGGGACAGTTGGTTCACTGAAGCTTTCTTT; cdr3_aa: CSARDSWFTEAFF
j_call: TRBJ2-4; clone_size: many; v_call: TRBV2; d_call: TRBD1; cdr3_nt: TGTGCCAGCAACCAGGGGACAGGTGTAATTGCCAAAAACATTCAGTACTTC; cdr3_aa: CASNQGTGVIAKNIQYF
j_call: TRBJ2-7; clone_size: many; v_call: TRBV3-1; d_call: NA; cdr3_nt: TGTGCCAGCAGCCTGGTTGGGGCCTACGAGCAGTACTTC; cdr3_aa: CASSLVGAYEQYF
j_call: TRBJ2-3; clone_size: many; v_call: TRBV20-1; d_call: NA; cdr3_nt: TGCAGTGCTAGAACTTGGGGTAGCGTCACAGATACGCAGTATTTT; cdr3_aa: CSARTWGSVTDTQYF
j_call: TRBJ1-1; clone_size: many; v_call: TRBV4-3; d_call: NA; cdr3_nt: TGCGCCAGCAGCCAAGATCGGATGAACACTGAAGCTTTCTTT; cdr3_aa: CASSQDRMNTEAFF
j_call: TRBJ2-3; clone_size: many; v_call: TRBV6-6; d_call: TRBD1; cdr3_nt: TGTGCCAGCAGACCGGACAGGACTAGCACAGATACGCAGTATTTT; cdr3_aa: CASRPDRTSTDTQYF
j_call: TRBJ1-1; clone_size: many; v_call: TRBV18; d_call: NA; cdr3_nt: TGTGCCAGCTCACCCTCGGACCGCCTTGAAGCTTTCTTT; cdr3_aa: CASSPSDRLEAFF
j_call: TRBJ1-5; clone_size: many; v_call: TRBV28; d_call: TRBD1; cdr3_nt: TGTGCCAGCAGCCTAGGACAGGGGGTAGGGCCCCAGCATTTT; cdr3_aa: CASSLGQGVGPQHF
j_call: TRBJ2-2; clone_size: few; v_call: TRBV7-8; d_call: NA; cdr3_nt: TGTGCCAGCAGCCCAGGAAACACCGGGGAGCTGTTTTTT; cdr3_aa: CASSPGNTGELFF
j_call: TRBJ1-5; clone_size: many; v_call: TRBV4-1; d_call: NA; cdr3_nt: TGCGCCAGCAGCCAAGCTCCGGGGTCAAATCAGCCCCAGCATTTT; cdr3_aa: CASSQAPGSNQPQHF
j_call: TRBJ2-7; clone_size: many; v_call: TRBV5-1; d_call: TRBD2; cdr3_nt: TGCGCCAGCAGCTTGGAGCCCCCGGGGACTAGCGGAGTTTACGAGCAGTACTTC; cdr3_aa: CASSLEPPGTSGVYEQYF
j_call: TRBJ1-2; clone_size: many; v_call: TRBV6-2/TRBV6-3; d_call: NA; cdr3_nt: TGTGCCAGCAGTTACGAGAGAGACTTCTATGGCTACACCTTC; cdr3_aa: CASSYERDFYGYTF
j_call: TRBJ1-5; clone_size: many; v_call: TRBV7-6; d_call: TRBD1; cdr3_nt: TGTGCCAGCAGTCCTGGGACAGGGGGCGGTTTTGGCAATCAGCCCCAGCATTTT; cdr3_aa: CASSPGTGGGFGNQPQHF
j_call: TRBJ2-6; clone_size: many; v_call: TRBV28; d_call: NA; cdr3_nt: TGTGCCAGCTCGGGCTCTGGGGCCAACGTCCTGACTTTC; cdr3_aa: CASSGSGANVLTF
j_call: TRBJ2-1; clone_size: many; v_call: TRBV29-1; d_call: NA; cdr3_nt: TGCAGCGTTGAACAGTGGTCCTACAATGAGCAGTTCTTC; cdr3_aa: CSVEQWSYNEQFF
j_call: TRBJ2-2; clone_size: NA; v_call: TRBV7-9; d_call: NA; cdr3_nt: TGTGCCAGTCGTGGGGAGACCGGGGAGTTGTTTTTT; cdr3_aa: CASRGETGELFF
j_call: TRBJ2-5; clone_size: medium-sized; v_call: TRBV4-1; d_call: NA; cdr3_nt: TGCGCCAGCAGCCAAGATCCTGGGGGAAAACAAGAGACCCAGTACTTC; cdr3_aa: CASSQDPGGKQETQYF
j_call: TRBJ1-1; clone_size: many; v_call: TRBV7-9; d_call: TRBD1; cdr3_nt: TGTGCCAGCAGCCGGACACAGGGGGTCGACACTGAAGCTTTCTTT; cdr3_aa: CASSRTQGVDTEAFF
j_call: TRBJ1-5; clone_size: many; v_call: TRBV6-2/TRBV6-3; d_call: TRBD1; cdr3_nt: TGTGCCAGCAGTCAAGGACAGGTCAGCAATCAGCCCCAGCATTTT; cdr3_aa: CASSQGQVSNQPQHF
j_call: TRBJ2-7; clone_size: many; v_call: TRBV19; d_call: NA; cdr3_nt: TGTGCCAGTAGTATCGTCTGGGGAAACTACGAGCAGTACTTC; cdr3_aa: CASSIVWGNYEQYF
j_call: TRBJ1-5; clone_size: many; v_call: TRBV6-5; d_call: TRBD1; cdr3_nt: TGTGCCAGCAGTGCCGGGACAGGGGGCTTTCAGCCCCAGCATTTT; cdr3_aa: CASSAGTGGFQPQHF
j_call: TRBJ2-3; clone_size: medium-sized; v_call: TRBV7-9; d_call: TRBD1; cdr3_nt: TGTGCCAGCAGCCTTACCGGGACAGAAAACACAGATACGCAGTATTTT; cdr3_aa: CASSLTGTENTDTQYF
j_call: TRBJ1-1; clone_size: NA; v_call: TRBV5-1; d_call: TRBD1; cdr3_nt: TGCGCCAGCAGCTTGGGTCAGGGGGCGTTACCTGAAGCTTTCTTT; cdr3_aa: CASSLGQGALPEAFF
j_call: TRBJ1-5; clone_size: many; v_call: TRBV6-2/TRBV6-3; d_call: NA; cdr3_nt: TGTGCCAGCAGCCACCCGGCGGAAAATCAGCCCCAGCATTTT; cdr3_aa: CASSHPAENQPQHF
j_call: TRBJ2-7; clone_size: many; v_call: TRBV10-1; d_call: NA; cdr3_nt: TGCGCCAGCAGTGAGTCGCCAGGGGCCTACGAGCAGTACTTC; cdr3_aa: CASSESPGAYEQYF
j_call: TRBJ1-5; clone_size: many; v_call: TRBV27; d_call: NA; cdr3_nt: TGTGCCAGCAGTTTAGCAGGGCATGGCAATCAGCCCCAGCATTTT; cdr3_aa: CASSLAGHGNQPQHF
j_call: TRBJ2-3; clone_size: medium-sized; v_call: TRBV28; d_call: NA; cdr3_nt: TGTGCCAGCAGTTTCAGGGGCACAGATACGCAGTATTTT; cdr3_aa: CASSFRGTDTQYF
j_call: TRBJ2-2; clone_size: many; v_call: TRBV20-1; d_call: TRBD1; cdr3_nt: TGCAGTGCTACAAACCGGGACAGGGGTTCTGGCGGGGAGCTGTTTTTT; cdr3_aa: CSATNRDRGSGGELFF
j_call: TRBJ2-7; clone_size: many; v_call: TRBV4-3; d_call: NA; cdr3_nt: TGCGCCAGCAGTCCCGGGCCTGCGGCGTCCTACGAGCAGTACTTC; cdr3_aa: CASSPGPAASYEQYF
j_call: TRBJ2-7; clone_size: many; v_call: TRBV27; d_call: NA; cdr3_nt: TGTGCCAGCAGTTCCTCGTCCCGACTCGAGCAGTACTTC; cdr3_aa: CASSSSSRLEQYF
j_call: TRBJ1-2; clone_size: many; v_call: TRBV5-1; d_call: NA; cdr3_nt: TGCGCCAGCAGCTCTACGGACAGTGTAGGCTATGGCTACACCTTC; cdr3_aa: CASSSTDSVGYGYTF
j_call: TRBJ2-7; clone_size: NA; v_call: TRBV13; d_call: TRBD2; cdr3_nt: TGTGCCAGCAGCCGACTGTCTAGCGGGATGGTAGAGCAGTACTTC; cdr3_aa: CASSRLSSGMVEQYF
j_call: TRBJ2-3; clone_size: once; v_call: TRBV24-1; d_call: NA; cdr3_nt: TGTGCCACCAGTGATTCGCTAGGGGTTACGCAGTATTTT; cdr3_aa: CATSDSLGVTQYF
j_call: TRBJ2-5; clone_size: NA; v_call: TRBV30; d_call: NA; cdr3_nt: TGTGCCTGGCAGTTAGAGACCCAGTACTTC; cdr3_aa: CAWQLETQYF
j_call: TRBJ1-1; clone_size: many; v_call: TRBV7-8; d_call: NA; cdr3_nt: TGTGCCAGCAGCCCCCAATACACTGAAGCTTTCTTT; cdr3_aa: CASSPQYTEAFF
j_call: TRBJ2-3; clone_size: NA; v_call: TRBV5-6; d_call: NA; cdr3_nt: TGTGCCAGCAGCTTGGCCCTATTGGATATGCAGTATTTT; cdr3_aa: CASSLALLDMQYF
j_call: TRBJ1-5; clone_size: many; v_call: TRBV20-1; d_call: NA; cdr3_nt: TGCAGTGCTAGCAACCCTAGAACCGGGGGCGCGTATCAGCCCCAGCATTTT; cdr3_aa: CSASNPRTGGAYQPQHF
j_call: TRBJ1-2; clone_size: many; v_call: TRBV30; d_call: NA; cdr3_nt: TGTGCCTGGAGTTGGGGGATAGGGTATGGCTACACCTTC; cdr3_aa: CAWSWGIGYGYTF